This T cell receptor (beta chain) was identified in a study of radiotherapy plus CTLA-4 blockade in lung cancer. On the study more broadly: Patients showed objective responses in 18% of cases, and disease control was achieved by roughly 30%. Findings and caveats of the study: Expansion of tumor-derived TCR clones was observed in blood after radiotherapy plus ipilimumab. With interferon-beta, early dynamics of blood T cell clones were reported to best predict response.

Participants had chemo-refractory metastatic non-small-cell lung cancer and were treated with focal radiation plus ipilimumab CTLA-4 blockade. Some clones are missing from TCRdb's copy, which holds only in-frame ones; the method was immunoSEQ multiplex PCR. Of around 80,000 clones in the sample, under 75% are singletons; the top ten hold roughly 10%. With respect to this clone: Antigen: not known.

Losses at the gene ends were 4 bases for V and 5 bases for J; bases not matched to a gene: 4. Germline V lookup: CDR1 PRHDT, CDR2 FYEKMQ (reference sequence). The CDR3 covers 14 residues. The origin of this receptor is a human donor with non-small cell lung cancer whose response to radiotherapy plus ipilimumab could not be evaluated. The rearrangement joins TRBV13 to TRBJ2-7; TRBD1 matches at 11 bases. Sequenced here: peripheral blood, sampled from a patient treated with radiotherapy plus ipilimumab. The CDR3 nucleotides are TGTGCCAGCAGCTATGGACAGGGGGCTGACGAGCAGTACTTC. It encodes CASSYGQGADEQYF.